What follows is one T cell receptor (beta chain) and its context. Its antigen remains unidentified. The entry originates in a study of cytotoxic CD8 clonotypes in ibrutinib-treated CLL. The authors obtained roughly 2 micrograms of genomic DNA from cryopreserved PBMCs for TCR beta libraries. Broader study findings: Clonality was higher at ibrutinib response and returned toward baseline at progression. Relative to age-matched healthy donors, clonality at baseline was higher, and it tracked circulating CD8+ T-cell counts. Treatment saw public clonotypes, which were uncommon, either contract or stay stable.

Produced via immunoSEQ multiplex PCR; TCRdb's table is partial and in-frame only. The table records 150,000 to 200,000 clones, about 88% of them present only once. The length of the CDR3 is 11 residues. Germline values: CDR1 SGHAT, CDR2 FQNNGV. The V end lost 1 base, the J end lost 8 bases, and 4 bases lay between the germline ends. The receptor's source is a human donor with chronic lymphocytic leukemia. V usage is TRBV11-2 and J usage is TRBJ2-3; D is undetermined. The specimen comprised PBMCs, sampled at disease progression, from a patient treated with ibrutinib. The CDR3 coding sequence is TGTGCCAGCAGCTTAGTGCCTACGCAGTATTTT. Encoded protein: CASSLVPTQYF. The full variable domain, with the rest looked up from reference TRBV11-2 and TRBJ2-3, is EAGVAQSPRYKIIEKRQSVAFWCNPISGHATLYWYQQILGQGPKLLIQFQNNGVVDDSQLPKDRFSAERLKGVDSTLKIQPAKLEDSAVYLCASSLVPTQYFGPGTRLTVL.